This is a list of T cell receptor beta chains from one sample in a study of post-analysis software for immune sequencing data. TCRdb used MiXCR to reprocess the PCR reads, holding one entry per CDR3 protein. This table holds hundreds of thousands of distinct CDR3 sequences, 55% to 60% found once. Sequencing used blood. The receptor set was obtained from a girl aged 2 to 10 with multiple sclerosis. The CDR3 runs from the conserved cysteine through the conserved F or W. A D gene is named only where the DNA matches it firmly. For some rows the clone size is stated as once, few or many, or as a class when expanded; others skip it.

J | D | size | V | CDR3 | DNA
TRBJ1-2 | TRBD1 | few | TRBV7-6 | CASSSHIIDRADGYTF | TGTGCCAGCAGCTCCCACATTATCGACAGGGCGGATGGCTACACCTTC
TRBJ2-1 | - | - | TRBV14 | CASSRLENNEQFF | TGTGCCAGCAGCCGGCTAGAGAACAATGAGCAGTTCTTC
TRBJ2-1 | - | - | TRBV6-5 | CASSYNGWNFDYEQFF | TGTGCCAGCAGTTACAACGGGTGGAATTTTGACTATGAGCAGTTCTTC
TRBJ2-7 | - | few | TRBV6-5 | CASSRDGSSYEQYF | TGTGCCAGTTCGAGAGACGGGAGCTCCTACGAGCAGTACTTC
TRBJ2-7 | - | - | TRBV5-1 | CASSPLTEHSYEQYF | TGCGCCAGCAGCCCCTTAACCGAGCACTCCTACGAGCAGTACTTC
TRBJ2-5 | - | few | TRBV5-1 | CAGSFRQKETQYF | TGCGCCGGCAGCTTCCGACAGAAAGAGACCCAGTACTTC
TRBJ2-3 | - | - | TRBV7-9 | CASSLERYSFDTDTQYF | TGTGCCAGCAGCTTAGAACGATACTCCTTCGACACAGATACGCAGTATTTT
TRBJ2-3 | TRBD1 | - | TRBV5-1 | CASGGQPSTDTQYF | TGCGCCAGCGGGGGACAGCCTAGCACAGATACGCAGTATTTT
TRBJ2-3 | - | - | TRBV18 | CASSPRRDSTDTQYF | TGTGCCAGCTCACCTCGACGGGACTCCACAGATACGCAGTATTTT
TRBJ1-1 | TRBD1 | - | TRBV27 | CASSPTGGAEAFF | TGTGCCAGCAGTCCTACAGGGGGGGCTGAAGCTTTCTTT
TRBJ2-1 | - | few | TRBV7-2 | CASSLAQGEQFF | TGTGCCAGCAGCTTAGCGCAAGGGGAGCAGTTCTTC
TRBJ2-1 | - | few | TRBV10-3 | CAISESQGRIKNEQFF | TGTGCCATCAGTGAGTCACAGGGAAGGATTAAGAATGAGCAGTTCTTC
TRBJ2-7 | - | - | TRBV27 | CASSLSWSGNFEQYF | TGTGCCAGCAGTTTATCCTGGTCAGGGAATTTCGAGCAGTACTTC
TRBJ2-7 | TRBD1 | once | TRBV20-1 | CSAPSFRDRGRRGYEQYF | TGCAGTGCCCCTAGTTTCCGGGACAGGGGGCGCAGAGGCTACGAGCAGTACTTC
TRBJ2-3 | - | - | TRBV12-3/TRBV12-4 | CASSRWSTDTQYF | TGTGCCAGCAGTCGTTGGAGCACAGATACGCAGTATTTT
TRBJ1-4 | - | - | TRBV11-2 | CASSFRGDLELFF | TGTGCCAGCAGCTTCCGGGGGGATCTGGAACTGTTTTTT
TRBJ2-1 | - | - | TRBV21-1 | CASSKVGQDSGKGSEQFF | TGTGCCAGCAGCAAAGTGGGCCAAGACAGCGGGAAGGGCAGTGAGCAGTTCTTC
TRBJ2-1 | - | once | TRBV4-1 | CASSQVYYNKQFF | TGCGCCAGCAGCCAAGTCTATTACAATAAGCAGTTCTTC
TRBJ2-5 | TRBD1 | - | TRBV10-3 | CAISVGTGAYETQYF | TGTGCCATCAGTGTTGGGACAGGAGCGTATGAGACCCAGTACTTC
TRBJ2-6 | - | few | TRBV10-3 | CAISRAGDGANVLTF | TGTGCCATCAGTCGGGCAGGGGACGGGGCCAACGTCCTGACTTTC